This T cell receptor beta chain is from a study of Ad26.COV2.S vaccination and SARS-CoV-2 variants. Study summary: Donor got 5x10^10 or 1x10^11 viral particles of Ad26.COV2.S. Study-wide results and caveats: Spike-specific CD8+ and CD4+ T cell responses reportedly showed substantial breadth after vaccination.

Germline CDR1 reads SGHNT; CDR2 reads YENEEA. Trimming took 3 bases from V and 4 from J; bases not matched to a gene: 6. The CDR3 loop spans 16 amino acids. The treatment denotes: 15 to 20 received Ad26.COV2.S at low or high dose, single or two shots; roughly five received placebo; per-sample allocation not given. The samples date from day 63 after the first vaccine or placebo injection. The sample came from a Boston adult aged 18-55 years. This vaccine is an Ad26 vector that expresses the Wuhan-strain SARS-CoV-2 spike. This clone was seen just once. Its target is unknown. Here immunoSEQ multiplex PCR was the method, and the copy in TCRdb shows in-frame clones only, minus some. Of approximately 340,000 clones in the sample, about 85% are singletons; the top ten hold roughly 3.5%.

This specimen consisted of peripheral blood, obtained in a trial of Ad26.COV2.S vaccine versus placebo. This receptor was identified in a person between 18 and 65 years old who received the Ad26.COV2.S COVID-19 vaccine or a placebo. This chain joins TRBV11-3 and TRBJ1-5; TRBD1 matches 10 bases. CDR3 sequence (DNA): TGTGCCAGCAGCTTTTCCACGGGACAGGGGAATCAGCCCCAGCATTTT. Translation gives CASSFSTGQGNQPQHF.